This T cell receptor beta chain was profiled in a study of cytomegalovirus exposure and HLA in healthy donors. The PCR was carried out with 60 Vbeta primers and 13 Jbeta primers. Produced via immunoSEQ multiplex PCR; TCRdb's table is partial and in-frame only. The table lists approximately 100,000 clones, approximately 79% of them singletons, with under 6.5% in the top ten. General study points: A list of 150 or so TCR beta chains associated with cytomegalovirus was given.

This clone was observed a few times. Its matching antigen is unknown. V dropped 1 base and J dropped 2 bases, with 6 bases sitting between them. This CDR3 spans 14 amino acids. CDR1 and CDR2 from the germline V gene are LGHNA and YSLEER. The sequenced material came from PBMCs. The rearrangement links TRBV4-3 to TRBJ1-5; D is undetermined. The TCR sequence derives from a man in his 60s in good health and CMV-seropositive. The CDR3 reads CASSQVAGNQPQHF. The CDR3 DNA reads as TGCGCCAGCAGCCAAGTAGCAGGCAATCAGCCCCAGCATTTT.